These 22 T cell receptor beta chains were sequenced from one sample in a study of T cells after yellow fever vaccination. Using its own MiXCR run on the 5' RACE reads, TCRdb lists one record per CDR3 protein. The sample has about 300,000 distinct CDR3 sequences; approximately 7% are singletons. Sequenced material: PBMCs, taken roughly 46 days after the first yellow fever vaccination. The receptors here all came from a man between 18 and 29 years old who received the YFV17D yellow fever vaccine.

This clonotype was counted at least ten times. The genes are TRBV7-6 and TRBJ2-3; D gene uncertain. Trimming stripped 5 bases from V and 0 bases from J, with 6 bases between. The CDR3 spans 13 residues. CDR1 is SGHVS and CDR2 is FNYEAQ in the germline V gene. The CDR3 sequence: CASSQDSTDTQYF. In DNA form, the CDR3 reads TGTGCCAGCAGCCAGGACAGCACAGATACGCAGTATTTT.

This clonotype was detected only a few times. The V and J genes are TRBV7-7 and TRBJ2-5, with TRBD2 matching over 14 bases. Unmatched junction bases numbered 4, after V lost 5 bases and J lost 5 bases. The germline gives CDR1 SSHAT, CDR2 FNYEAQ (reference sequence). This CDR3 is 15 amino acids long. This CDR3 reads CASSVGLAGGETQYF. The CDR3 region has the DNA TGTGCCAGCAGCGTCGGACTAGCGGGGGGTGAGACCCAGTACTTC. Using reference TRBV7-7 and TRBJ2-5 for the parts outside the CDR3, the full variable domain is GAGVSQSPRYKVTKRGQDVTLRCDPISSHATLYWYQQALGQGPEFLTYFNYEAQPDKSGLPSDRFSAERPEGSISTLTIQRTEQRDSAMYRCASSVGLAGGETQYFGPGTRLLVL.

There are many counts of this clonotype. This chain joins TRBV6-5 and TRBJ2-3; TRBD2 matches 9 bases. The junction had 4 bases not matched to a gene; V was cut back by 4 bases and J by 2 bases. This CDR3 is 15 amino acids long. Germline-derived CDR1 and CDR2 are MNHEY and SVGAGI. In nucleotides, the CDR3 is TGTGCCAGCAGTTCAGGCGGGGGGGCCACAGATACGCAGTATTTT. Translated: CASSSGGGATDTQYF.

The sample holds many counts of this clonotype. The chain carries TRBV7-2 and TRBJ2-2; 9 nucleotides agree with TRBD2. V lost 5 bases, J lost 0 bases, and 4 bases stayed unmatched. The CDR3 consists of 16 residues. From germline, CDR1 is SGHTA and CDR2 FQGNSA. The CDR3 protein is CASSPSGGTNTGELFF. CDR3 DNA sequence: TGTGCCAGCAGCCCCAGCGGGGGGACGAACACCGGGGAGCTGTTTTTT.

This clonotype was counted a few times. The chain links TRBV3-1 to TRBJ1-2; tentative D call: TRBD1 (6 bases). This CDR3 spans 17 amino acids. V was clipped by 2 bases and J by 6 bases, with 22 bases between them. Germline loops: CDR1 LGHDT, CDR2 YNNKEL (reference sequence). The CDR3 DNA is TGTGCCAGCAGCCAATTGGGGGGCCGGGACCCCGGGAATGGCTACACCTTC. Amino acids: CASSQLGGRDPGNGYTF.

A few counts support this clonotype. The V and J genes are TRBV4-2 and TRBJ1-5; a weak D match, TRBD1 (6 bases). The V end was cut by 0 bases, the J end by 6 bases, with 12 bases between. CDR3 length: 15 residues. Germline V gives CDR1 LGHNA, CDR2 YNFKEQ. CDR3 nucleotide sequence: TGTGCCAGCAGCCAAGACCAGGGGCGGGCTCAGCCCCAGCATTTT. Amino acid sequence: CASSQDQGRAQPQHF.

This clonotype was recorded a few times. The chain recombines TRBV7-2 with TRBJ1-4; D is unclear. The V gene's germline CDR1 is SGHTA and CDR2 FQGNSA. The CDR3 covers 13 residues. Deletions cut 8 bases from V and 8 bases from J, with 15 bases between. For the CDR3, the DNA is TGTGCCAGCGGCCCAAGGTCCTGGGAAAAACTGTTTTTT. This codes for CASGPRSWEKLFF. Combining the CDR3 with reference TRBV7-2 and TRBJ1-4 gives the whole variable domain GAGVSQSPSNKVTEKGKDVELRCDPISGHTALYWYRQSLGQGLEFLIYFQGNSAPDKSGLPSDRFSAERTGGSVSTLTIQRTQQEDSAVYLCASGPRSWEKLFFGSGTQLSVL.

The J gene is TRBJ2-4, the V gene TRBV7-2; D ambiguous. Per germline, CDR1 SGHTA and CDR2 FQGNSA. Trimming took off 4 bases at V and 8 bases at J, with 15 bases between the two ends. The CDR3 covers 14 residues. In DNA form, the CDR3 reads TGTGCCAGCAGCTCGATCTCAAGTGATGACATTCAGTACTTC. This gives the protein CASSSISSDDIQYF.

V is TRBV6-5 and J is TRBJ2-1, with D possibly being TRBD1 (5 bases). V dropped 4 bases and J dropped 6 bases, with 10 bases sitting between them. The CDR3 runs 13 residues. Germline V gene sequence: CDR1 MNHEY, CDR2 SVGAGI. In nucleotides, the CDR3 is TGTGCCAGCAGTTTCTCAGGGCCCAATGAGCAGTTCTTC. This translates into CASSFSGPNEQFF.

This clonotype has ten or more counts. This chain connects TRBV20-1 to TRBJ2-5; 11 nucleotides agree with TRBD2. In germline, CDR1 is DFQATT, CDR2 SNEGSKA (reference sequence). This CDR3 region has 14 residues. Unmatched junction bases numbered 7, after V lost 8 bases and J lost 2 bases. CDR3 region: CSRTSGGDQETQYF. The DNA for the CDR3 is TGCAGTCGTACTAGCGGGGGCGATCAAGAGACCCAGTACTTC.

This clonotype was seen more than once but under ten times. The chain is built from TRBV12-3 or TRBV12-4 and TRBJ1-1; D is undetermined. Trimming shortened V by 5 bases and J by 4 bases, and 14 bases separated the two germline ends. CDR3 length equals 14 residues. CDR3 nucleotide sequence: TGTGCCAGCAGTGCCCGAGAGCCAGCCACTGAAGCTTTCTTT. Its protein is CASSAREPATEAFF.

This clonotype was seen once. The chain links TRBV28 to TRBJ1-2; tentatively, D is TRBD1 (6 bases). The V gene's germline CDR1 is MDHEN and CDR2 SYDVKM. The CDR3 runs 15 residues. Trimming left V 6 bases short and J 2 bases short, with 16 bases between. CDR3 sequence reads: CASSIDPTGNYGYTF. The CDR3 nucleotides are TGTGCCAGCAGCATAGACCCTACAGGGAACTATGGCTACACCTTC.

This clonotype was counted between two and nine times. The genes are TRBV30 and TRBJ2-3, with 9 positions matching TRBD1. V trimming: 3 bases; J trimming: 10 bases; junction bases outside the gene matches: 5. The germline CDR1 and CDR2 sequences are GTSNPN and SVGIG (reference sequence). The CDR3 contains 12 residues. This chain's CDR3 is CAWSGGQGPQYF. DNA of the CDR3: TGTGCCTGGAGCGGGGGACAGGGCCCGCAGTATTTT.

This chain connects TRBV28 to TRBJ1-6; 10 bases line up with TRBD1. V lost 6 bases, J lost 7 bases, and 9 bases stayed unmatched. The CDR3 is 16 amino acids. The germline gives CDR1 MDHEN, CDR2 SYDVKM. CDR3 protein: CASSAPGQGTNSPLHF. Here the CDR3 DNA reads TGTGCCAGCAGCGCTCCGGGACAGGGGACCAATTCACCCCTCCACTTT.

The CDR3 coding sequence is TGCAGGGGTGTCAGTGGGAGACCCAACACTGAAGCTTTCTTT. Translating it yields CRGVSGRPNTEAFF. V gene TRBV20-1 combines with J gene TRBJ1-1, with unresolved D. This CDR3 is 14 amino acids long. Germline V lookup: CDR1 DFQATT, CDR2 SNEGSKA (reference sequence).

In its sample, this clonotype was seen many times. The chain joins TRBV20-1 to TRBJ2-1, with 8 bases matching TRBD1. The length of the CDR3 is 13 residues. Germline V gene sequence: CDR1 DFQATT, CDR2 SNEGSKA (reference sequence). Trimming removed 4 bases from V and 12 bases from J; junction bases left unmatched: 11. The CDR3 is CSATGQGVWRQFF. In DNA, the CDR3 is TGCAGTGCTACAGGACAGGGCGTTTGGCGGCAGTTCTTC.

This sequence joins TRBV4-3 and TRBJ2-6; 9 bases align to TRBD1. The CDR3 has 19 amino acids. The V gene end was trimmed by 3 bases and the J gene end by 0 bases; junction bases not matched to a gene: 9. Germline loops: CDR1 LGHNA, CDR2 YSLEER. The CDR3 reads CASSHSRTGEGSGANVLTF. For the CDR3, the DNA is TGCGCCAGCAGCCATTCTCGGACAGGGGAAGGCTCTGGGGCCAACGTCCTGACTTTC.

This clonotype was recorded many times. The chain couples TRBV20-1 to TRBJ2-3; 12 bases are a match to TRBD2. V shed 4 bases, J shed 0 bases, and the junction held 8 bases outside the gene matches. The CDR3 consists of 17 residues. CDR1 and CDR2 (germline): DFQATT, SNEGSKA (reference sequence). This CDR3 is CSATGLAGTLSTDTQYF. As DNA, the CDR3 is TGCAGTGCTACAGGACTAGCGGGGACCCTAAGCACAGATACGCAGTATTTT.

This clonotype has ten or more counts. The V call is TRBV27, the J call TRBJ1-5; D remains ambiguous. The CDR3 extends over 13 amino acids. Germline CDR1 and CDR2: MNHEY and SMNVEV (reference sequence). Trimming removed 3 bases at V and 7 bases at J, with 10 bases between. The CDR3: CASSLGAIQPQHF. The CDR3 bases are TGTGCCAGCAGTTTGGGCGCGATACAGCCCCAGCATTTT.

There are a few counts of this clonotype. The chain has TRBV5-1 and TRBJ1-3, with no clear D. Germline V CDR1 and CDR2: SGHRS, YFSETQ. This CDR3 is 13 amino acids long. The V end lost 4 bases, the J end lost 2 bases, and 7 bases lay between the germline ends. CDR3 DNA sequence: TGCGCCAGCAGCCGTGAAGCTGGAAACACCATATATTTT. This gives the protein CASSREAGNTIYF.

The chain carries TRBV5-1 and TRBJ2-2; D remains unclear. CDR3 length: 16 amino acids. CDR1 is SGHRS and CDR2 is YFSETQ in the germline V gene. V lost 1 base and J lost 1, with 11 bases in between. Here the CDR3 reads CASSLRQTMNTGELFF. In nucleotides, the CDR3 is TGCGCCAGCAGCTTGCGGCAGACGATGAACACCGGGGAGCTGTTTTTT.

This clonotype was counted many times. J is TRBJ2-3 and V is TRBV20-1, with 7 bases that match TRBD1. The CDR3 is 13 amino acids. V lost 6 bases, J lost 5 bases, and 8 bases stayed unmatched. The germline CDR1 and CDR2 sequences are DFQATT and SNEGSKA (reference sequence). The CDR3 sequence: CSALLQGVDTQYF. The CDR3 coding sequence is TGCAGTGCCCTACTCCAGGGGGTAGATACGCAGTATTTT.